This T cell receptor (beta chain) originates from a study of OX40 agonist ivuxolimab in advanced cancers. On the study more broadly: Ivuxolimab was administered intravenously to patients at 0.01 to 10 mg/kg every 2 weeks.

Method: immunoSEQ multiplex PCR; TCRdb's copy keeps in-frame clones and lacks some. Of some 59,000 clones in the sample, 75% to 90% are singletons; the top ten hold approximately 5%. Blood samples were obtained at baseline, cycle 4 day 1, and cycle 7 day 1. V trimming: 7 bases; J trimming: 6 bases; junction bases outside the gene matches: 7. Germline CDR1 SGHDT, CDR2 YYEEEE. CDR3 length: 14 amino acids. The V and J genes are TRBV5-6 and TRBJ2-2; 9 nucleotides match TRBD2. The receptor's source is an adult with an advanced solid tumor such as melanoma, head and neck, liver or kidney cancer. Sample: CD4+ or CD8+ T cells sorted from blood, taken in a trial of the OX40 agonist ivuxolimab. This chain's CDR3 is CASGGRAGAGELFF. The CDR3 DNA reads TGTGCCAGCGGCGGGAGGGCCGGGGCCGGGGAGCTGTTTTTT.